This TCR beta chain emerged from a study of neurological immune-mediated disorders. There are 16 residues in the CDR3. V was shortened by 0 bases and J by 3 bases, with 11 bases between the two germline ends. In germline, CDR1 is SGHDN, CDR2 FVKESK. Synthesis of cDNA used 5'RACE (with 10-nucleotide random UMIs). Every sequencing run generated in excess of 180 million TCR-beta sequences. These sequences covered 15-18 subjects. TCRdb ran MiXCR on the 5' RACE reads and lists one entry per CDR3 protein. The sample records fewer than 85,000 distinct CDR3 sequences, roughly 4.8% being singletons. This clonotype was counted many times. Its antigen is unidentified. The starting material, 2 million PBMCs stored at -80 C, gave rise to the unsorted libraries. General study findings and limits: The absence of shared CDR3 amino acid sequences among expanded clones across subjects suggests private repertoires in all groups.

This receptor was obtained from a woman aged 25 to 39 with multiple sclerosis. Sequenced sample: PBMCs. The chain recombines TRBV14 with TRBJ2-2; perhaps TRBD2 as D (5 bases). CDR3 coding DNA: TGTGCCAGCAGCCAAGAGCAACTAGTGTACACCGGGGAGCTGTTTTTT. This translates into CASSQEQLVYTGELFF.